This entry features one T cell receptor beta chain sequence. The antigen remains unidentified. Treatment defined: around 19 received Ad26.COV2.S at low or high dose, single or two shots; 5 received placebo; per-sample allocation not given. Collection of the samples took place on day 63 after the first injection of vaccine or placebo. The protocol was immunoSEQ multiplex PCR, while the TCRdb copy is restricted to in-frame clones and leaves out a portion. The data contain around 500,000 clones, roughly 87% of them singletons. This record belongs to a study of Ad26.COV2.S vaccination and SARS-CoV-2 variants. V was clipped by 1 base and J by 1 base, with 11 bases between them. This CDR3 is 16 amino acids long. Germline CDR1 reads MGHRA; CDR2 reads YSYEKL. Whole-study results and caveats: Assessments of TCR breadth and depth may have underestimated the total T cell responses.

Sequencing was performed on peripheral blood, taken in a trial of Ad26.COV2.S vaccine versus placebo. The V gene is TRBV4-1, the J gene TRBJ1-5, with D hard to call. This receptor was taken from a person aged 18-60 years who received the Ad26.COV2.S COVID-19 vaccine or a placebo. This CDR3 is CASSQGGYQSNQPQHF. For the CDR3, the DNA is TGCGCCAGCAGCCAAGGCGGGTACCAGAGCAATCAGCCCCAGCATTTT.